Given below is one TCR delta chain in context. TCRdb redid the clone calls on the RT-PCR reads with CATT. The profile shows more than 1,400 delta-chain clones, over 12% of them singletons. This specimen comes from a study of gamma-delta T cells after stem cell transplantation. Trimming removed 0 bases at V and 1 base at J, with 11 bases between. Germline CDR1 reads GEAIGNYY; CDR2 reads EKD. This CDR3 is 15 amino acids long. The chain is built from TRDV2 and TRDJ1; D might be TRDD3 (6 bases). Specimen: gamma-delta T cells. The origin of this receptor is a human donor. It is not recorded whose cells these are; they may come from a transplant donor. This CDR3 is CACDTLGIATDKLIF. The CDR3 nucleotides read TGTGCCTGTGACACCCTGGGGATCGCCACCGATAAACTCATCTTT.